This section outlines one T cell receptor (beta chain) sequence together with its context. What it binds is unknown. Germline V gives CDR1 SGHRS, CDR2 YFSETQ. Trimming took 4 bases from V and 6 from J, leaving 16 bases between them. This CDR3 contains 14 residues. One entry per CDR3 protein, called by TCRdb with MiXCR from the RT-PCR reads. The sample lists about 780,000 distinct CDR3 sequences; around 20% were seen once. The source of the sample is a study of response to subunit inactivated influenza vaccine. Study outcomes and limitations: Few additional T cells are recruited per seasonal influenza vaccination, authors suggested.

The chain links TRBV5-1 to TRBJ1-1, with D maybe TRBD1 (5 bases). The starting material was PBMCs from blood, obtained about 5 days after vaccination. The sequence derives from a middle-aged man who received an inactivated influenza vaccine. CDR3 sequence: CASSGVGGTSEAFF. The DNA for the CDR3 is TGCGCCAGCAGCGGCGTCGGTGGGACCTCTGAAGCTTTCTTT. Filled out from reference TRBV5-1 and TRBJ1-1, the complete variable domain reads KAGVTQTPRYLIKTRGQQVTLSCSPISGHRSVSWYQQTPGQGLQFLFEYFSETQRNKGNFPGRFSGRQFSNSRSEMNVSTLELGDSALYLCASSGVGGTSEAFFGQGTRLTVV.